One sample yielded the 23 T cell receptor beta chains listed below, sequenced in a study of blood T cell repertoires in COVID-19 (dated by TCRdb to between 2020 and 2021). Library creation used the immunoSEQ multiplex PCR assay. What TCRdb holds here is the immuneACCESS table cut down to in-frame rearrangements. Part of the clones is not present; checked against another copy, under half of the missing clones reflect an unresolved V gene, and the others are unexplained. For this sample the table gives fewer than 120,000 clones, of which around nine tenths were detected only once. 3% to 4% of the sample belongs to the ten largest clones. Sequenced material: peripheral blood. The receptors originated from a woman aged 45-59 years with acute or convalescent COVID-19.

This clone came up once. The J gene is TRBJ1-4, the V gene TRBV2; 8 positions agree with TRBD1. The CDR3 length is 16 residues. Trimming cost V 7 bases and J 5 bases; bases outside gene matches: 12. The germline V gene has CDR1 SNHLY and CDR2 FYNNEI. The CDR3 is CASTQDRAALNEKLFF. CDR3 DNA sequence: TGTGCCAGCACCCAGGACAGGGCTGCATTGAATGAAAAACTGTTTTTT.

The chain is built from TRBV5-5 and TRBJ1-2, with D maybe TRBD1 (5 bases). Germline CDR1 SGHKS, CDR2 YYEKEE (reference sequence). There are 16 residues in the CDR3. V lost 3 bases, J lost 7 bases, and 22 bases lay in between. Written as DNA, the CDR3 is TGTGCCAGCAGCTCCCGTCTCATACAGGTAGATTCTGGCTACACCTTC. Protein product: CASSSRLIQVDSGYTF.

This rearrangement joins TRBV19 to TRBJ2-3; 10 nucleotides agree with TRBD2. The CDR3 has 13 residues. Germline loops: CDR1 LNHDA, CDR2 SQIVND (reference sequence). V shed 6 bases and J 12 bases; nucleotides not matched to a gene: 9. CDR3 DNA sequence: TGTGCCAGTAGCACTAGCGGGGCCCTTACCCAGTATTTT. It specifies CASSTSGALTQYF. The entire variable domain, with the rest obtained from reference TRBV19 and TRBJ2-3, is as follows: DGGITQSPKYLFRKEGQNVTLSCEQNLNHDAMYWYRQDPGQGLRLIYYSQIVNDFQKGDIAEGYSVSREKKESFPLTVTSAQKNPTAFYLCASSTSGALTQYFGPGTRLTVL.

CDR3 bases: TGCGCCAGCAAGACGACAGGAGAGAACTATGGCTACACCTTC. Translated, it gives CASKTTGENYGYTF. J is TRBJ1-2 and V is TRBV5-1, with D perhaps TRBD1 (6 bases). The germline V gene encodes CDR1 SGHRS and CDR2 YFSETQ. The CDR3 contains 14 residues. V lost 6 bases and J lost 2, with 14 bases in between.

This clone was seen just once. This chain connects TRBV10-3 to TRBJ2-2, with 8 bases that match TRBD2. The CDR3 is made up of 15 amino acids. Germline V gene lookup returns CDR1 ENHRY and CDR2 SYGVKD. Losses at the gene ends were 4 bases for V and 1 base for J; bases not matched to a gene: 2. CDR3 residues: CAISATSGNTGELFF. DNA of the CDR3: TGTGCCATCAGTGCCACTAGCGGGAACACCGGGGAGCTGTTTTTT.

The chain employs TRBV3-1 (or the pseudogene TRBV3-2) and TRBJ2-7, with 9 bases that match TRBD2. After removal of 3 bases from V and 7 bases from J, the junction contained 7 bases not matched to a gene. The CDR3 loop spans 14 amino acids. Looked up from germline, CDR1 is LGHDT and CDR2 is YNNKEL (reference sequence). CDR3 sequence (DNA): TGTGCCAGCAGCCAGAGAGCGGGGGGTCGGGAGCAGTACTTC. Its protein product is CASSQRAGGREQYF.

V is TRBV3-1 (or the pseudogene TRBV3-2) and J is TRBJ2-7, with a weak D call TRBD1 (5 bases). CDR1 and CDR2 from the germline V gene are LGHDT and YNNKEL (reference sequence). V shed 2 bases and J shed 3 bases, with 14 bases lying between them. This CDR3 is built from 15 residues. The chain's CDR3 is CASSQPTRVGYEQYF. In DNA, the CDR3 is TGTGCCAGCAGCCAACCTACCAGGGTCGGCTACGAGCAGTACTTC.

This clone has only one observation. This chain connects TRBV10-2 to TRBJ2-7, with TRBD2 matching 11 bases. J was trimmed by 2 bases and V by 2 bases; bases with no gene match: 2. The CDR3 has 15 residues. Germline V lookup: CDR1 WSHSY, CDR2 SAAADI. The CDR3: CASSEATSGAYEQYF. In DNA form, the CDR3 reads TGCGCCAGCAGTGAGGCGACTAGCGGGGCCTACGAGCAGTACTTC.

This clone was observed a single time. J is TRBJ2-7 and V is TRBV5-8, with 9 positions matching TRBD1. Germline assignment: CDR1 SGHTS and CDR2 YDEGEE. The CDR3 sequence is 15 residues long. V lost 4 bases, J lost 0 bases, and 5 bases stayed unmatched. Written as DNA, the CDR3 is TGTGCCAGCAGCGCGGGACAGGGTGTCTCCTACGAGCAGTACTTC. As protein: CASSAGQGVSYEQYF.

The chain is built from TRBV3-1 (or the pseudogene TRBV3-2) and TRBJ1-1; 7 nucleotides agree with TRBD1. J gave up 5 bases and V 4 bases, and 10 bases lay outside the gene matches. The CDR3 contains 15 residues. Looked up from germline, CDR1 is LGHDT and CDR2 is YNNKEL (reference sequence). CDR3 nucleotides: TGTGCCAGCAGCCTTGCAGGGGGAGCCGGGACTGAAGCTTTCTTT. Amino acid sequence: CASSLAGGAGTEAFF.

Written as DNA, the CDR3 is TGTGCCAGTAGTATAGATCGGCGGAACAATCAGCCCCAGCATTTT. Translating gives CASSIDRRNNQPQHF. The chain combines TRBV19 with TRBJ1-5, with D hard to call. This CDR3 is built from 15 residues. From germline, CDR1 is LNHDA and CDR2 SQIVND (reference sequence). The V and J ends lost 0 bases and 3 bases respectively, with 9 bases between them.

V is TRBV2 and J is TRBJ1-1; D may be TRBD1 (5 bases). The length of the CDR3 is 14 residues. The germline CDR1 and CDR2 sequences are SNHLY and FYNNEI. With 6 bases removed from V and 5 bases from J, the gap between germline ends came to 16 bases. CDR3 DNA sequence: TGTGCCAGCAGGAAGGACACCGTAGGGACTGAAGCTTTCTTT. This gives the protein CASRKDTVGTEAFF.

V is TRBV3-1 (or the pseudogene TRBV3-2) and J is TRBJ2-5, with D possibly TRBD1 on 6 matching bases. The V gene lost 8 bases and the J gene lost 4 bases, with 11 bases spanning the gap. CDR1 and CDR2 (germline): LGHDT, YNNKEL (reference sequence). CDR3 length equals 12 residues. CDR3 sequence reads: CASEGVGETQYF. The CDR3 DNA is TGTGCCAGCGAGGGGGTTGGAGAGACCCAGTACTTC.

The chain joins TRBV19 to TRBJ2-1, with 7 bases that match TRBD1. This CDR3 has 14 amino acids. The V gene's germline CDR1 is LNHDA and CDR2 SQIVND (reference sequence). V dropped 4 bases and J dropped 9; count of bases not matched to a gene: 9. The CDR3 coding sequence is TGTGCCAGTAGTACCAAAGGGGGCCTCGGTGAGCAGTTCTTC. The encoded protein is CASSTKGGLGEQFF.

The CDR3 coding sequence is TGTGCCAGCAGACCTGGGGGGACAGTTCGCACAGATACGCAGTATTTT. This encodes CASRPGGTVRTDTQYF. V usage is TRBV28 and J usage is TRBJ2-3; possible D gene TRBD1, 7 bases. The CDR3 is 16 residues long. Looked up from germline, CDR1 is MDHEN and CDR2 is SYDVKM. Between the trimmed V and J ends, which lost 6 bases and 1 base, there was a span of 17 bases.

V usage is TRBV18 and J usage is TRBJ2-7; tentative D call: TRBD1 (5 bases). This CDR3 is built from 11 residues. Per the germline V gene, CDR1 is KGHSH and CDR2 is LQKENI. Trimming cost V 4 bases and J 6 bases, with 7 bases left between them. The CDR3 DNA reads TGTGCCAGCTCACTAGGGGCCGAGCAGTACTTC. Protein product: CASSLGAEQYF.

The rearrangement links TRBV7-6 to TRBJ2-5, with TRBD1 as a possible D gene (6 bases). Per germline, CDR1 SGHVS and CDR2 FNYEAQ. Trimming pared 3 bases from V and 4 bases from J, leaving 15 bases between. The CDR3 runs to 15 residues. This CDR3 is CASSLSVVGGETQYF. CDR3 nucleotides: TGTGCCAGCAGCTTGTCCGTTGTAGGGGGAGAGACCCAGTACTTC.

The chain uses TRBV27 and TRBJ2-3, with 8 bases lining up with TRBD1. The V segment lost 6 bases and the J segment 4 bases; nucleotides outside the gene matches: 12. CDR1 is MNHEY and CDR2 is SMNVEV in the germline V gene (reference sequence). CDR3 size: 16 residues. The CDR3: CASRRLDRESPDTQYF. As DNA, the CDR3 is TGTGCCAGCAGGCGTCTGGACAGGGAAAGCCCAGATACGCAGTATTTT.

The CDR3 loop is CASREGRTSGREETQYF. The CDR3 DNA sequence: TGCGCCAGCAGAGAGGGAAGGACTAGCGGGAGGGAGGAGACCCAGTACTTC. The chain couples TRBV5-1 to TRBJ2-5; 15 bases line up with TRBD2. The ends lost 5 bases at V and 5 bases at J; junction bases unmatched: 10. The germline CDR1 and CDR2 sequences are SGHRS and YFSETQ. CDR3 length equals 17 residues.

The rearrangement links TRBV5-1 to TRBJ1-2; 7 bases line up with TRBD1. V shed 4 bases and J 1 base; nucleotides not matched to a gene: 7. CDR1 and CDR2 from the germline V gene are SGHRS and YFSETQ. The CDR3 is made up of 15 amino acids. The CDR3 DNA is TGCGCCAGCAGCACAGGGGAGCTTTTTAACTATGGCTACACCTTC. Its protein product is CASSTGELFNYGYTF.

CDR3 amino acids: CASRRGNEQFF. CDR3 coding DNA: TGCGCCAGCCGCAGGGGAAATGAGCAGTTCTTC. The chain carries TRBV10-1 and TRBJ2-1, with a weak D call TRBD1 (6 bases). Germline V CDR1 and CDR2: WNHNN, SYGVQD (reference sequence). This CDR3 spans 11 amino acids. V lost 8 bases and J 7 bases, leaving 9 bases between the germline ends.

This clone occurred once. The V and J genes are TRBV2 and TRBJ2-5, with D perhaps TRBD2 (5 bases). The ends were cut back, 6 bases at V and 5 bases at J, with 7 bases in the middle. Germline V gene sequence: CDR1 SNHLY, CDR2 FYNNEI. This CDR3 contains 11 residues. The CDR3 region is CASREVETQYF. The CDR3 nucleotides are TGTGCCAGCAGGGAGGTGGAGACCCAGTACTTC.

V and J are TRBV6-5 and TRBJ1-5, with TRBD1 matching 7 bases. Germline values: CDR1 MNHEY, CDR2 SVGAGI. The junction had 8 bases not matched to a gene; V was cut back by 6 bases and J by 3 bases. The CDR3 runs to 15 residues. The CDR3 DNA is TGTGCCAGCAGCGCAGGACAGGCGTACAATCAGCCCCAGCATTTT. Its translation is CASSAGQAYNQPQHF.